These 32 T cell receptor beta chains share one sample of origin, sequenced in a study of blood T cell repertoires in COVID-19. Measured with immunoSEQ multiplex PCR; TCRdb has only the in-frame clones, and not every one. This sample has approximately 300,000 clones; around 85% occur once, and the top ten carry 4.1%. Sequencing was performed on peripheral blood. All receptors derive from a woman between 45 and 65 years old with active or convalescent COVID-19.

This clone was detected only a few times. V gene TRBV28 combines with J gene TRBJ1-1; TRBD1 matches 8 bases. V lost 2 bases and J lost 0; bases outside the gene matches: 2. The CDR3 covers 15 residues. Germline CDR1 is MDHEN and CDR2 is SYDVKM. CDR3 loop: CASSLGDRLNTEAFF. The CDR3 nucleotides read TGTGCCAGCAGTTTAGGGGACAGGTTGAACACTGAAGCTTTCTTT. The entire variable domain, with the rest obtained from reference TRBV28 and TRBJ1-1, is as follows: DVKVTQSSRYLVKRTGEKVFLECVQDMDHENMFWYRQDPGLGLRLIYFSYDVKMKEKGDIPEGYSVSREKKERFSLILESASTNQTSMYLCASSLGDRLNTEAFFGQGTRLTVV.

V usage is TRBV5-1 and J usage is TRBJ2-3, with TRBD2 identical over 9 bases. This CDR3 has 17 residues. The trim removed 0 bases at V and 1 base at J, leaving 6 bases unmatched. The germline CDR1 and CDR2 sequences are SGHRS and YFSETQ. The CDR3 is CASSLEASGAGTDTQYF. The CDR3 coding sequence is TGCGCCAGCAGCTTGGAGGCTAGCGGGGCCGGCACAGATACGCAGTATTTT.

The chain is built from TRBV19 and TRBJ1-1; 9 bases are a match to TRBD1. This CDR3 region has 13 residues. The ends lost 7 bases at V and 5 bases at J; junction bases unmatched: 5. CDR1 is LNHDA and CDR2 is SQIVND in the germline V gene (reference sequence). Here the CDR3 DNA reads TGTGCCAGTACAGGGACAGGGTGGACTGAAGCTTTCTTT. This encodes CASTGTGWTEAFF.

In its sample, this clone was seen once. The V gene is TRBV4-2, the J gene TRBJ2-7, with 10 nucleotides matching TRBD2. Germline trimming cut 0 bases from V and 7 bases from J; bases unmatched to any gene: 15. There are 18 residues in the CDR3. Germline V gene sequence: CDR1 LGHNA, CDR2 YNFKEQ. The CDR3 bases are TGTGCCAGCAGCCAAGATCAGGCTAGCGGGAGCGGATGGGGTGAGCAGTACTTC. This codes for CASSQDQASGSGWGEQYF.

CDR3 nucleotides: TGTGCCAGCAGGGTGCCGGGACAGGGGGCCAATGAGCAGTTCTTC. Its protein product is CASRVPGQGANEQFF. This chain uses TRBV2 with TRBJ2-1; 12 nucleotides line up with TRBD1. The CDR3 sequence is 15 residues long. With V trimmed by 6 bases and J by 6 bases, 6 bases remained unmatched. CDR1 and CDR2 (germline): SNHLY, FYNNEI.

V usage is TRBV5-6 and J usage is TRBJ2-2, with D perhaps matching TRBD2 (6 bases). Germline V gives CDR1 SGHDT, CDR2 YYEEEE. The CDR3 extends over 15 amino acids. V gave up 4 bases and J gave up 6 bases, with 16 bases separating them. The CDR3 nucleotides are TGTGCCAGCAGCCCTTCAGGAGGGGATCCCGGGGAGCTGTTTTTT. It translates to CASSPSGGDPGELFF.

This chain uses TRBV10-1 with TRBJ1-1, with 7 positions matching TRBD1. Trimming removed 6 bases from V and 6 bases from J; junction bases left unmatched: 16. This CDR3 has 16 amino acids. Germline lookup yields CDR1 WNHNN and CDR2 SYGVQD (reference sequence). The chain's CDR3 is CASSPTGVAGWPEAFF. As DNA, the CDR3 is TGCGCCAGCAGCCCAACAGGGGTGGCGGGGTGGCCTGAAGCTTTCTTT.

J is TRBJ1-5 and V is TRBV19, with D possibly matching TRBD1 (5 bases). V lost 9 bases, J lost 0 bases, and 12 bases lay in between. CDR1 is LNHDA and CDR2 is SQIVND in the germline V gene (reference sequence). CDR3 length equals 14 residues. This chain's CDR3 is CASRTPLSNQPQHF. CDR3 DNA sequence: TGTGCCAGCAGGACACCTCTTAGCAATCAGCCCCAGCATTTT.

V gene TRBV5-1 combines with J gene TRBJ2-2; 8 bases agree with TRBD1. V was clipped by 1 base and J by 3 bases; unmatched bases: 5. The germline gives CDR1 SGHRS, CDR2 YFSETQ. The CDR3 has 16 residues. CDR3 loop: CASSLQAGGHTGELFF. CDR3 DNA: TGCGCCAGCAGCTTGCAGGCAGGGGGCCACACCGGGGAGCTGTTTTTT.

This clone was recorded once. The gene calls are TRBV10-3 and TRBJ1-5; possibly TRBD1 for D (5 bases). V lost 8 bases and J 4 bases, leaving 15 bases between the germline ends. Germline CDR1 reads ENHRY; CDR2 reads SYGVKD. The CDR3 contains 14 residues. The CDR3 coding sequence is TGTGCCATCTCTAAGGGGCAGGTGAATCAGCCCCAGCATTTT. This translates into CAISKGQVNQPQHF.

The V and J genes are TRBV18 and TRBJ1-1; maybe TRBD1 (5 bases). The ends were cut back, 3 bases at V and 4 bases at J, with 18 bases in the middle. The CDR3 has 16 amino acids. Per the germline V gene, CDR1 is KGHSH and CDR2 is LQKENI. In nucleotides, the CDR3 is TGTGCCAGCTCACCTAAGCAGACAGTTTCTGGCACTGAAGCTTTCTTT. Amino acid sequence: CASSPKQTVSGTEAFF.

The J gene is TRBJ2-7, the V gene TRBV7-8, with a tentative D call TRBD2 (5 bases). V was clipped by 0 bases and J by 2 bases, with 11 bases between them. This CDR3 contains 15 residues. Per the germline V gene, CDR1 is SGHVS and CDR2 is FQNEAQ. The CDR3 sequence: CASSLARAATYEQYF. In nucleotides, the CDR3 is TGTGCCAGCAGCTTAGCGAGGGCAGCAACCTACGAGCAGTACTTC.

CDR3 sequence reads: CASSLVAGAEAFF. CDR3 DNA: TGTGCCAGCAGCTTGGTGGCGGGCGCTGAAGCTTTCTTT. The chain joins TRBV5-6 to TRBJ1-1; no reliable D call. CDR1 and CDR2 (germline): SGHDT, YYEEEE. CDR3 length equals 13 residues. Trimming left V 0 bases short and J 6 bases short, with 9 bases between.

The chain recombines TRBV3-1 (or the pseudogene TRBV3-2) with TRBJ2-1; maybe TRBD2 (7 bases). Germline CDR1 is LGHDT and CDR2 is YNNKEL (reference sequence). Trimming stripped 1 base from V and 9 bases from J, with 16 bases between. This CDR3 is 15 amino acids long. CDR3 sequence (DNA): TGTGCCAGCAGCCAAGGGGGGGGCCTTTCCCCTGAGCAGTTCTTC. Amino acid sequence: CASSQGGGLSPEQFF.

A word on this clone: Germline is not matched at one junction end, which may reflect a read error. The chain employs TRBV11-2 and TRBJ2-7; D unresolved. This CDR3 is built from 15 residues. Looked up from germline, CDR1 is SGHAT and CDR2 is FQNNGV. The CDR3 reads CASSVDLARVYEQYF. CDR3 sequence (DNA): TGTGCCAGCAGCGTAGACCTGGCACGGGTCTACGAGCAGTACTTC. The full variable domain, with the rest looked up from reference TRBV11-2 and TRBJ2-7, is EAGVAQSPRYKIIEKRQSVAFWCNPISGHATLYWYQQILGQGPKLLIQFQNNGVVDDSQLPKDRFSAERLKGVDSTLKIQPAKLEDSAVYLCASSVDLARVYEQYFGPGTRLTVT.

V is TRBV29-1 and J is TRBJ1-5, with 7 bases fitting TRBD1. Germline V gene sequence: CDR1 SQVTM, CDR2 ANQGSEA. V lost 4 bases to trimming and J lost 4 bases; unmatched junction nucleotides: 7. This CDR3 is 14 amino acids long. The DNA for the CDR3 is TGCAGCGTTGGTTGGACAGGAGGGAATCAGCCCCAGCATTTT. Protein sequence: CSVGWTGGNQPQHF.

The chain uses TRBV10-1 and TRBJ2-7; the match to TRBD1 covers 8 bases. Germline V gene sequence: CDR1 WNHNN, CDR2 SYGVQD (reference sequence). Trimming cost V 2 bases and J 2 bases; bases outside gene matches: 5. The CDR3 spans 15 residues. This CDR3 is CASSENRGFPYEQYF. The CDR3 DNA follows: TGCGCCAGCAGTGAGAACAGGGGGTTTCCCTACGAGCAGTACTTC.

This clone has more than one count but fewer than ten. The chain uses TRBV6-6 and TRBJ2-7; 11 bases map to TRBD2. This CDR3 is built from 14 residues. From germline, CDR1 is MNHNY and CDR2 SVGAGI (reference sequence). V lost 6 bases, J lost 6 bases, and 7 bases stayed unmatched. CDR3 in DNA: TGTGCCAGCAGAATACTAGCGGGAGACGGCGAGCAGTACTTC. This translates into CASRILAGDGEQYF.

The table lists this clone with a few counts. J is TRBJ1-3 and V is TRBV3-1 (or the pseudogene TRBV3-2); D ambiguous. CDR3 size: 14 residues. V shed 3 bases and J shed 4 bases, with 10 bases lying between them. Germline lookup yields CDR1 LGHDT and CDR2 YNNKEL (reference sequence). The CDR3 DNA is TGTGCCAGCAGCCACGCCCCGGAGGGAAACACCATATATTTT. Amino acid sequence: CASSHAPEGNTIYF.

The rearrangement joins TRBV6-4 to TRBJ1-6, with 8 bases aligning to TRBD1. This CDR3 contains 15 residues. The ends lost 6 bases at V and 10 bases at J; junction bases unmatched: 11. CDR1 is MRHNA, CDR2 SNTAGT, per germline. In DNA form, the CDR3 reads TGTGCCAGCAGCGAAACCCAGGGGGCACGGTCACCCCTCCACTTT. The encoded protein is CASSETQGARSPLHF.

The genes are TRBV18 and TRBJ2-4; D is uncertain. Germline-derived CDR1 and CDR2 are KGHSH and LQKENI. The V gene lost 2 bases and the J gene lost 1 base, with 6 bases spanning the gap. The CDR3 runs 14 residues. The CDR3 DNA is TGTGCCAGCTCACCAGGAGCGGCCAAAAACATTCAGTACTTC. This codes for CASSPGAAKNIQYF.

The rearrangement uses TRBV18 and TRBJ1-2; 8 bases match TRBD1. Germline trimming cut 5 bases from V and 3 bases from J; bases unmatched to any gene: 17. Per the germline V gene, CDR1 is KGHSH and CDR2 is LQKENI. The CDR3 contains 18 residues. DNA for the CDR3: TGTGCCAGCTCAGGCGCGGAATCAGGGGGCAAGGGTGACTATGGCTACACCTTC. Its protein product is CASSGAESGGKGDYGYTF.

The chain carries TRBV2 and TRBJ2-3; TRBD2 aligns across 13 bases. The CDR3 spans 14 residues. Germline V gene sequence: CDR1 SNHLY, CDR2 FYNNEI. The V segment lost 7 bases and the J segment 3 bases; nucleotides outside the gene matches: 1. CDR3 bases: TGTGCCAGCAAACTAGCGGGAGGGACAGATACGCAGTATTTT. Amino acids: CASKLAGGTDTQYF.

A few counts support this clone. The chain is built from TRBV2 and TRBJ1-5; 7 nucleotides line up with TRBD1. The germline gives CDR1 SNHLY, CDR2 FYNNEI. The CDR3 length is 14 residues. V lost 7 bases to trimming and J lost 4 bases; unmatched junction nucleotides: 7. CDR3 in amino acids: CASTKGQTNQPQHF. As DNA, the CDR3 is TGTGCCAGCACCAAGGGACAGACGAATCAGCCCCAGCATTTT.

V gene TRBV3-1 (or the pseudogene TRBV3-2) combines with J gene TRBJ2-7; no clear D gene. Germline values: CDR1 LGHDT, CDR2 YNNKEL (reference sequence). The CDR3 runs 15 residues. V lost 3 bases and J 0 bases, leaving 12 bases between the germline ends. In DNA form, the CDR3 reads TGTGCCAGCAGCCAGATATCGGAGAGCTCCTACGAGCAGTACTTC. It is translated as CASSQISESSYEQYF.

V usage is TRBV29-1 and J usage is TRBJ2-5; 7 bases line up with TRBD1. The CDR3 length is 12 residues. Germline V CDR1 and CDR2: SQVTM, ANQGSEA. J was trimmed by 5 bases and V by 5 bases; bases with no gene match: 5. This CDR3 reads CSVNRGYETQYF. CDR3 nucleotides: TGCAGCGTTAACAGGGGTTATGAGACCCAGTACTTC.

This rearrangement joins TRBV7-2 to TRBJ2-2; possibly TRBD2 for D (5 bases). This CDR3 comprises 15 residues. CDR1 and CDR2 from the germline V gene are SGHTA and FQGNSA. The V end lost 3 bases, the J end lost 2 bases, and 10 bases lay between the germline ends. CDR3: CASSFQLVNTGELFF. CDR3 nucleotides: TGTGCCAGCAGCTTTCAACTAGTAAACACCGGGGAGCTGTTTTTT.

This chain uses TRBV5-1 with TRBJ2-5; D is perhaps TRBD1 (6 bases). The germline gives CDR1 SGHRS, CDR2 YFSETQ. V was trimmed by 3 bases and J by 4 bases, leaving 13 bases between them. The CDR3 runs to 14 residues. The CDR3 DNA reads TGCGCCAGCAGCTCAACAGGGCTTGCAGAGACCCAGTACTTC. Amino acid sequence: CASSSTGLAETQYF.

The V gene is TRBV11-2, the J gene TRBJ2-1, with TRBD2 matching over 9 bases. Losses at the gene ends were 4 bases for V and 0 bases for J; bases not matched to a gene: 10. The CDR3 totals 18 residues. Germline CDR1 reads SGHAT; CDR2 reads FQNNGV. CDR3 in DNA: TGTGCCAGCAGCTCTGGGACTAGCTTTCCGAGCTCCTACAATGAGCAGTTCTTC. It codes for CASSSGTSFPSSYNEQFF.

This chain joins TRBV28 and TRBJ1-3; maybe TRBD1 (6 bases). CDR3 size: 15 residues. Trimming cost V 4 bases and J 0 bases, with 10 bases left between them. Germline CDR1 and CDR2: MDHEN and SYDVKM. The CDR3 region has the DNA TGTGCCAGCAGTTACGGGGGGCTCTCTGGAAACACCATATATTTT. This translates into CASSYGGLSGNTIYF.

V and J are TRBV28 and TRBJ2-1; possible D gene TRBD2, 6 bases. The germline CDR1 and CDR2 sequences are MDHEN and SYDVKM. Trimming stripped 7 bases from V and 13 bases from J, with 20 bases between. The CDR3 contains 13 residues. CDR3: CASILGPGGPQFF. The CDR3, as DNA: TGTGCCAGCATCCTAGGGCCCGGGGGACCCCAGTTCTTC.

This CDR3 reads CASSHRTGLSTEAFF. In DNA form, the CDR3 reads TGTGCCAGCAGCCACCGGACAGGGCTCAGCACTGAAGCTTTCTTT. The chain has TRBV14 and TRBJ1-1, with 8 bases matching TRBD1. CDR1 and CDR2 from the germline V gene are SGHDN and FVKESK. The CDR3 consists of 15 residues. The V segment lost 3 bases and the J segment 4 bases; nucleotides outside the gene matches: 7. Combining the CDR3 with reference TRBV14 and TRBJ1-1 gives the whole variable domain EAGVTQFPSHSVIEKGQTVTLRCDPISGHDNLYWYRRVMGKEIKFLLHFVKESKQDESGMPNNRFLAERTGGTYSTLKVQPAELEDSGVYFCASSHRTGLSTEAFFGQGTRLTVV.